Listed below are T cell receptor beta chains from one sample, sequenced in a study of cytomegalovirus exposure and HLA in healthy donors. TCRdb's copy holds only in-frame clones and misses some; the assay was immunoSEQ multiplex PCR. The sample has some 100,000 clones, around three quarters seen once; the top ten hold about 3.1%. The sample consisted of PBMCs. The receptors shown here come from a male donor in good health and CMV-seropositive. CDR3s include the opening cysteine and the closing phenylalanine or tryptophan. D genes are given only for firm matches. The listing skips clone size in some rows; elsewhere it reads once, few, many or a size class.

CDR3nt | CDR3aa | abundance | v_gene | d_gene | j_gene
TGTGCCAGCAGACCACAGGGGGCAGCGAAACAGCCCCAGCATTTT | CASRPQGAAKQPQHF | - | TRBV6-5 | TRBD1 | TRBJ1-5
TGTGCCAGCAGTGAAATACAGGGTGGGAGCTATGGCTACACCTTC | CASSEIQGGSYGYTF | - | TRBV2 | - | TRBJ1-2
TGTGCCTGGAGTGTAGCAGGGGTGGATCCCCAGCATTTT | CAWSVAGVDPQHF | - | TRBV30 | - | TRBJ1-5
TGTGCCAGCAGTTTGAGGAGGAACACTGAAGCTTTCTTT | CASSLRRNTEAFF | once | TRBV27 | - | TRBJ1-1
TGTGCCAGCAGCCAATCTGTCCGGGGGGCAAACATTCAGTACTTC | CASSQSVRGANIQYF | - | TRBV4-2 | - | TRBJ2-4
TGTGCCAGCTCACCCCAAAGGACAGGGGATGGCGAGCAGTACTTC | CASSPQRTGDGEQYF | few | TRBV18 | TRBD1 | TRBJ2-7
TGTGCCAGCAGTTACTCGGGGCCGGCAAGGGAAGCTTTCTTT | CASSYSGPAREAFF | - | TRBV6-5 | - | TRBJ1-1
TGCAGCGTTGTTGTACGCGGATTTTTGAACACTGAAGCTTTCTTT | CSVVVRGFLNTEAFF | - | TRBV29-1 | - | TRBJ1-1
TGTGCCAGCAGTGAAGGAGGGTTGGGGTATGTAAGGGATACGCAGTATTTT | CASSEGGLGYVRDTQYF | - | TRBV2 | - | TRBJ2-3
TGTGCCAGCCGGGGGGCAACTAATGAAAAACTGTTTTTT | CASRGATNEKLFF | few | TRBV6-5 | - | TRBJ1-4
TGTGCCAGTAGTATTTCGGGAACCGTCCCTCGGGTGTTTTTT | CASSISGTVPRVFF | - | TRBV19 | - | TRBJ1-4
TGTGCCAGCAGCAGGGCGGACTATGGCTACACCTTC | CASSRADYGYTF | - | TRBV28 | - | TRBJ1-2
TGTGCCAGCTCACTGGGACAGGGAATGGCAGAGCAGTACTTC | CASSLGQGMAEQYF | - | TRBV18 | TRBD1 | TRBJ2-7
TGTGCCAGCAGTGAATGGGCTAGCGGGGGCGCCACCGGGGAGCTGTTTTTT | CASSEWASGGATGELFF | - | TRBV2 | TRBD2 | TRBJ2-2
TGTGCCAGCAGTCTGAACGGTCAAAATCAGCCCCAGCATTTT | CASSLNGQNQPQHF | - | TRBV25-1 | - | TRBJ1-5
TGCGCCAGCAGCCAAGCCGGGGACAGGCGGAATGAGCAGTTCTTC | CASSQAGDRRNEQFF | - | TRBV4-1 | TRBD1 | TRBJ2-1
TGTGCCAGCACCGTTACGACAGGGGCTAGTGGCTACACCTTC | CASTVTTGASGYTF | few | TRBV5-8 | TRBD1 | TRBJ1-2
TGTGCCAGCAGTCTCAGTAATCCCTACGAGCAGTACTTC | CASSLSNPYEQYF | - | TRBV27 | - | TRBJ2-7
TGTGCCAGCACCAACTACGGACAGGGGGACGGGTACGAGCAGTACTTC | CASTNYGQGDGYEQYF | - | TRBV27 | TRBD1 | TRBJ2-7
TGTGCCAGCAGCTTAGGCCGACTGTCCTACGAGCAGTACTTC | CASSLGRLSYEQYF | once | TRBV7-9 | - | TRBJ2-7
TGTGCCAGCAGTTTAAGGTCGGAGCATGAGCAGTTCTTC | CASSLRSEHEQFF | - | TRBV27 | - | TRBJ2-1
TGCAGCGTTGCGCGGGGACAGGGCCACAATGAGCAGTTCTTC | CSVARGQGHNEQFF | - | TRBV29-1 | TRBD1 | TRBJ2-1
TGTGCCAGCAGCGTAGCTGGGGGGGCACAAGGCTACACCTTC | CASSVAGGAQGYTF | once | TRBV9 | - | TRBJ1-2
TGTGCCAGCAGTGTTGTATCAACTAATGAAAAACTGTTTTTT | CASSVVSTNEKLFF | - | TRBV2 | - | TRBJ1-4
TGTGCCAGCAGAGAGGGATATGGCTACACCTTC | CASREGYGYTF | - | TRBV28 | - | TRBJ1-2
TGTGCCAGCAGCTTTAGCGGGGGGGTAGGGGAGCTGTTTTTT | CASSFSGGVGELFF | - | TRBV7-2 | TRBD2 | TRBJ2-2
TGTGCCAGCAGCCCACTCGGACAGGGAGGGGTCGGCTACACCTTC | CASSPLGQGGVGYTF | - | TRBV7-9 | TRBD1 | TRBJ1-2
TGTGCCAGCAGCCCAAGAGGGGGCAGAGCCCAGACCTACGAGCAGTACTTC | CASSPRGGRAQTYEQYF | once | TRBV9 | TRBD1 | TRBJ2-7
TGTGCCAGCAGCTTAGGTCAGTGGAACACTGAAGCTTTCTTT | CASSLGQWNTEAFF | - | TRBV13 | - | TRBJ1-1
TGCGCCAGCAGCACCCACAGGGGAGAAAATTCACCCCTCCACTTT | CASSTHRGENSPLHF | - | TRBV5-1 | TRBD1 | TRBJ1-6
TGTGCCAGCAGTTACTCAGGCCTAGCTAACTATGGCTACACCTTC | CASSYSGLANYGYTF | - | TRBV6-5 | - | TRBJ1-2
TGTGCCAGCAGCGTAGAAGGGGTCGCTGAAGCTTTCTTT | CASSVEGVAEAFF | - | TRBV9 | - | TRBJ1-1
TGCGCCAGCAGCTTGGATGGGACAGGGGGCAATCAGCCCCAGCATTTT | CASSLDGTGGNQPQHF | - | TRBV5-1 | TRBD1 | TRBJ1-5
TGTGCCAGCAGTGAAGCAACACCTGGGGCCAACGTCCTGACTTTC | CASSEATPGANVLTF | - | TRBV6-1 | - | TRBJ2-6
TGCGCCAGCTCCGGGACTAGCGTTTACGAGCAGTACTTC | CASSGTSVYEQYF | - | TRBV5-1 | TRBD2 | TRBJ2-7
TGTGCCAGCAGTTTAACCAGCGGGGGGATCCTCTACGAGCAGTACTTC | CASSLTSGGILYEQYF | - | TRBV27 | TRBD2 | TRBJ2-7
TGTGCCAGCTCGCGATACACAGATACGCAGTATTTT | CASSRYTDTQYF | - | TRBV18 | - | TRBJ2-3
TGTGCCAGCATTATGAACAGGGGGAGCTATGGCTACACCTTC | CASIMNRGSYGYTF | - | TRBV7-2 | TRBD1 | TRBJ1-2
TGTGCCAGCAGTCAAGGAGTGAACACTGAAGCTTTCTTT | CASSQGVNTEAFF | - | TRBV4-2 | - | TRBJ1-1
TGCGCCAGCAGCCCCGGACTGGGGGGGCGCCGGGGATATGGCTACACCTTC | CASSPGLGGRRGYGYTF | - | TRBV4-1 | - | TRBJ1-2
TGTGCCAGCAGTTTGGGGACAAGCTCCTACGAGCAGTACTTC | CASSLGTSSYEQYF | once | TRBV27 | - | TRBJ2-7
TGTGCCAGCAGCTCTCCGGACTTGAACACCGGGGAGCTGTTTTTT | CASSSPDLNTGELFF | - | TRBV7-2 | - | TRBJ2-2
TGTGCCAGCAGTTACGGTACAGGGTCGGACTATGGCTACACCTTC | CASSYGTGSDYGYTF | once | TRBV6-6 | - | TRBJ1-2
TGTGCTAGCAGCTTAATAACCGGACTAGCGGCCTACAATGAGCAGTTCTTC | CASSLITGLAAYNEQFF | - | TRBV7-7 | TRBD2 | TRBJ2-1
TGTGCCACCAGCAGAGATCGGAGGGGTTTTAATGAAAAACTGTTTTTT | CATSRDRRGFNEKLFF | - | TRBV15 | - | TRBJ1-4
TGTGCCAGCAGCAACCGAGGGCATAAAGCAAGCAATCAGCCCCAGCATTTT | CASSNRGHKASNQPQHF | - | TRBV21-1 | - | TRBJ1-5
TGCGCCAGCAGCTCCCTGGACACCTTCTATGGCTACACCTTC | CASSSLDTFYGYTF | - | TRBV5-1 | - | TRBJ1-2
TGTGCCTGGAGTGTAGGAGGTGAAGCTTTCTTT | CAWSVGGEAFF | - | TRBV30 | - | TRBJ1-1
TGTGCCAGCAGCCCGGGCGGGAGGGGACGGGAAAAACTGTTTTTT | CASSPGGRGREKLFF | - | TRBV11-2 | - | TRBJ1-4
TGTGCCAGCAGTCCCTACTCTGGAAACACCATATATTTT | CASSPYSGNTIYF | - | TRBV9 | - | TRBJ1-3
TGTGCCAGCAGTTTATGGGAAAGGGGTGAAGCTTTCTTT | CASSLWERGEAFF | - | TRBV27 | - | TRBJ1-1
TGTGCCAGCAGTGAGTCTCCTAGCGGGGGATTTAGCACAGATACGCAGTATTTT | CASSESPSGGFSTDTQYF | - | TRBV6-4 | TRBD2 | TRBJ2-3
TGTGCCAGCAGCGCGACAATGAACACTGAAGCTTTCTTT | CASSATMNTEAFF | - | TRBV7-8 | - | TRBJ1-1
TGTGCCAGTAGTATGGGACATAGCAATCAGCCCCAGCATTTT | CASSMGHSNQPQHF | - | TRBV19 | - | TRBJ1-5
TGCGCCAGCAGCTTGAAAGCTAGCGGGACCAATGAGCAGTTCTTC | CASSLKASGTNEQFF | - | TRBV5-1 | TRBD2 | TRBJ2-1
TGTGCCTGGAGAGGACAGGGGAAAAACACCGGGGAGCTGTTTTTT | CAWRGQGKNTGELFF | few | TRBV30 | TRBD1 | TRBJ2-2
TGTGCCAGCAGCTTGCAGGCAGGGAACTATTCACCCCTCCACTTT | CASSLQAGNYSPLHF | few | TRBV5-6 | - | TRBJ1-6
TGTGCCACTCGTAGCGGGGGCTCCTACAATGAGCAGTTCTTC | CATRSGGSYNEQFF | - | TRBV30 | TRBD2 | TRBJ2-1